The T cell receptor beta chain described here comes from a study of blood T cell repertoires in COVID-19. The junction had 3 bases not matched to a gene; V was cut back by 3 bases and J by 5 bases. CDR1 and CDR2 from the germline V gene are SEHNR and FQNEAQ (reference sequence). This CDR3 is built from 15 residues. Per the authors' pipeline: Estimated nucleated cell counts came from reference gene primer amplification. The assay was immunoSEQ multiplex PCR, and TCRdb's table has in-frame clones only and misses some. The V and J calls and clone size come from that table; D and trimming were worked out from the DNA. The table includes roughly 200,000 clones, roughly 77% detected once.

Sample: PBMCs or T cells enriched from blood (not recorded which). This rearrangement joins TRBV7-9 to TRBJ2-2; 10 bases map to TRBD1. The receptor was derived from a middle-aged man who had recovered from COVID-19. In DNA form, the CDR3 reads TGTGCCAGCAGCTTCCGGGACAGGGGTACCGGGGAGCTGTTTTTT. Its protein is CASSFRDRGTGELFF.